This entry is about one T cell receptor (beta chain). What it recognizes is unknown. The germline gene is not matched at one end of the junction; a read error may be the cause. This record belongs to a study of T-cell reconstitution after alpha-beta-depleted transplantation in children. Findings and caveats of the study: Most T-cell counts and diversity one year after the transplant came from T cells that were newly produced. Reports say that about two months after transplant, the alpha-beta T cells came out of several hundred graft clones that had expanded. Some patients' high day-60 TCRbeta diversity was attributed to recipient cells surviving conditioning.

Construction of the TCRbeta library involved unique molecular identifiers. One entry per CDR3 protein results from TCRdb running MiXCR on the PCR reads. The sample contains about 17,000 distinct CDR3 sequences, approximately 5.2% of which appear only once. There are 12 residues in the CDR3. This receptor was taken from a boy between 10 and 17 years old with acute lymphoblastic leukemia, due to receive a stem cell transplant. This chain links TRBV23-1 with TRBJ2-7; D call uncertain. TRBV23-1 is designated an ORF whose function remains uncertain. The sample in question was PBMCs, obtained before TCRalphabeta/CD19-depleted stem cell transplant. The chain's CDR3 is CASTQTIYEQYF. For the CDR3, the DNA is TGCGCCAGCACTCAAACAATCTACGAGCAGTACTTC.